Listed here are 28 T cell receptor beta chains from one sample, sequenced in a study of T cells in Graves' hyperthyroidism and ophthalmopathy (dated by TCRdb to about 2019). Receptor amplification or capture employed multiplex PCR. TCRdb shows the sequencer as Illumina HiSeq 2000. TCR beta CDR3 regions were amplified from RNA transcripts. The TCR CDR3 was subjected to a first round of RT-PCR using the HTBI primer set and the Qiagen OneStep RT-PCR kit. Using fastp trimming at Q25 and MiXCR clonotype assembly, TCRdb reanalyzed the public sequencing data and kept in-frame beta chains. Records with the same CDR3 protein are collapsed into one entry carrying the most frequent genes and DNA. In this sample the table shows about 290,000 distinct CDR3 sequences, 10% to 15% of which occur a single time. Clones ranked in the top ten supply 7.8% of the sample. The sample taken for sequencing was blood. The receptors here all came from a woman in her twenties or thirties with Graves' hyperthyroidism that later progressed to Graves' ophthalmopathy.

This clonotype was detected ten times or more. The rearrangement joins TRBV15 to TRBJ2-7; 7 nucleotides match TRBD1. The CDR3 contains 17 residues. Germline CDR1 reads LNHNV; CDR2 reads YYDKDF (reference sequence). V gave up 1 base and J gave up 5 bases; unmatched junction bases: 14. The CDR3 nucleotides are TGTGCCACCAGCAGAGTTGGGCCGGCAACAGGGGTCAACGAGCAGTACTTC. Translation gives CATSRVGPATGVNEQYF. Full variable domain (rest looked up from reference TRBV15 and TRBJ2-7): DAMVIQNPRYQVTQFGKPVTLSCSQTLNHNVMYWYQQKSSQAPKLLFHYYDKDFNNEADTPDNFQSRRPNTSFCFLDIRSPGLGDTAMYLCATSRVGPATGVNEQYFGPGTRLTVT.

This clonotype has at least ten counts. This chain joins TRBV20-1 and TRBJ2-3, with D unresolved. Trimming cost V 7 bases and J 5 bases, with 13 bases left between them. Germline CDR1 and CDR2: DFQATT and SNEGSKA (reference sequence). The CDR3 has 12 residues. The CDR3 loop reads CSGGITVDTQYF. The CDR3 nucleotides read TGCAGTGGAGGTATTACGGTAGATACGCAGTATTTT.

A note on this clonotype: This clone may be a read error of a much larger clone one base away. This chain links TRBV29-1 with TRBJ2-1; D gene unclear. The J call may be faulty, since TRBJ2-7 better matches the DNA end. The CDR3 has 16 residues. The germline gives CDR1 SQVTM, CDR2 ANQGSEA. CDR3 nucleotide sequence: TGCAGCGTTGAAGGTTCCGTAACGTGGACCTACAATGAGCAGTACTTC. Amino acids: CSVEGSVTWTYNEQYF.

This clonotype was seen many times. The chain is built from TRBV7-3 and TRBJ2-1; no firm D call. With 8 bases removed from V and 0 bases from J, the gap between germline ends came to 14 bases. Germline assignment: CDR1 SGHTA and CDR2 FQGTGA. The CDR3 spans 15 residues. CDR3 loop: CASSQGPSSYNEQFF. In DNA, the CDR3 is TGTGCCAGCTCACAAGGGCCCAGCTCCTACAATGAGCAGTTCTTC.

This clonotype was counted ten times or more. The chain joins TRBV7-2 to TRBJ1-2; the D gene is possibly TRBD1 (6 bases). Trimming stripped 6 bases from V and 0 bases from J, with 14 bases between. The CDR3 runs 15 residues. Germline V gene data show CDR1 as SGHTA and CDR2 as FQGNSA. The CDR3: CASSQPDRTNYGYTF. The CDR3, as DNA: TGTGCCAGCAGTCAACCCGACAGGACTAACTATGGCTACACCTTC.

V gene TRBV19 combines with J gene TRBJ2-2, with D perhaps TRBD2 (6 bases). CDR1 LNHDA and CDR2 SQIVND come from the germline V gene (reference sequence). CDR3 length equals 14 residues. Between the trimmed V and J ends, which lost 4 bases and 6 bases, there was a span of 12 bases. The CDR3 nucleotides are TGTGCCAGTAGTACCGTGGGAGGCGCCGGGGAGCTGTTTTTT. Protein product: CASSTVGGAGELFF. The variable domain in full, completed from reference TRBV19 and TRBJ2-2, reads DGGITQSPKYLFRKEGQNVTLSCEQNLNHDAMYWYRQDPGQGLRLIYYSQIVNDFQKGDIAEGYSVSREKKESFPLTVTSAQKNPTAFYLCASSTVGGAGELFFGEGSRLTVL.

This clonotype was found many times. The gene calls are TRBV4-1 and TRBJ1-2, with D tentatively TRBD1 (6 bases). CDR1 and CDR2 from the germline V gene are MGHRA and YSYEKL. The V and J ends lost 0 bases and 3 bases respectively, with 11 bases between them. There are 15 residues in the CDR3. The CDR3 loop is CASSQDPTGDYGYTF. In DNA form, the CDR3 reads TGCGCCAGCAGCCAAGACCCGACAGGTGACTATGGCTACACCTTC.

The chain employs TRBV5-1 and TRBJ2-1; tentatively, D is TRBD1 (5 bases). V dropped 4 bases and J dropped 0 bases, with 14 bases sitting between them. Germline loops: CDR1 SGHRS, CDR2 YFSETQ. The CDR3 loop spans 16 amino acids. CDR3 loop: CASSDGHLSSYNEQFF. The DNA for the CDR3 is TGCGCCAGCAGCGACGGACACCTGAGCTCCTACAATGAGCAGTTCTTC.

This clonotype was seen ten or more times. The chain combines TRBV7-8 with TRBJ2-1; no definite D call. The length of the CDR3 is 13 residues. Germline V CDR1 and CDR2: SGHVS, FQNEAQ. Trimming stripped 4 bases from V and 14 bases from J, with 18 bases between. The CDR3 region is CASSSRGPQAEFF. As DNA, the CDR3 is TGTGCCAGCAGCTCCCGAGGACCCCAGGCGGAGTTCTTC.

This clonotype was counted a single time. A clone one base away is much larger, so this may be a read error. The CDR3: CATSEGVPYEQYF. CDR3 DNA: TGTGCCACCAGTGAAGGGGTCCCCTACGAGCAGTACTTC. V gene TRBV24-1 combines with J gene TRBJ2-7, with D perhaps TRBD1 (5 bases). Germline CDR1 KGHDR, CDR2 SFDVKD. This CDR3 is 13 amino acids long. The V end was cut by 4 bases, the J end by 2 bases, with 8 bases between.

The table lists this clonotype with many counts. The chain is built from TRBV29-1 and TRBJ2-1; TRBD2 matches at 10 bases. After removal of 6 bases from V and 7 bases from J, the junction contained 9 bases not matched to a gene. Germline V gene sequence: CDR1 SQVTM, CDR2 ANQGSEA. The CDR3 is 14 amino acids. CDR3 region: CSVEGLATWNEQFF. In DNA, the CDR3 is TGCAGCGTCGAGGGACTAGCGACTTGGAATGAGCAGTTCTTC.

This clonotype has ten or more counts. The J gene is TRBJ2-1, the V gene TRBV24-1; the match to TRBD2 covers 9 bases. V was pared by 1 base and J by 5 bases, with 5 bases of the junction left unmatched. Per the germline V gene, CDR1 is KGHDR and CDR2 is SFDVKD. The CDR3 contains 16 residues. CDR3 coding DNA: TGTGCCACCAGTGATTTCGGCGGGAGGGGCGACAATGAGCAGTTCTTC. Translated: CATSDFGGRGDNEQFF.

This clonotype has ten or more counts. The chain employs TRBV9 and TRBJ2-2; a weak D match, TRBD2 (5 bases). Trimming took off 4 bases at V and 4 bases at J, with 17 bases between the two ends. CDR1 and CDR2 (germline): SGDLS, YYNGEE. The CDR3 covers 16 residues. The CDR3 DNA follows: TGTGCCAGCAGCCCCCAGGCGGGCGGTTCCACCGGGGAGCTGTTTTTT. Protein product: CASSPQAGGSTGELFF.

This clonotype was seen a few times. The rearrangement links TRBV27 to TRBJ2-3; TRBD1 is a possible D gene (6 bases). The CDR3 length is 16 residues. Germline V CDR1 and CDR2: MNHEY, SMNVEV (reference sequence). Trimming cost V 7 bases and J 2 bases, with 19 bases left between them. CDR3 nucleotides: TGTGCCAGCACCACGTCCTACAGGGTACCCACAGATACGCAGTATTTT. Protein: CASTTSYRVPTDTQYF.

The chain recombines TRBV5-4 with TRBJ2-1; no reliable D call. The CDR3 covers 13 residues. Trimming shortened V by 3 bases and J by 7 bases, and 11 bases separated the two germline ends. Germline assignment: CDR1 SGHNT and CDR2 YYREEE (reference sequence). The CDR3 protein is CASSSNNYNEQFF. CDR3 sequence (DNA): TGTGCCAGCAGCTCAAATAACTATAATGAGCAGTTCTTC.

In regard to this clonotype: This could be a read error, since a much larger clone is one nucleotide away. The chain joins TRBV11-3 to TRBJ1-2; D possibly corresponds to TRBD1 (5 bases). The germline gives CDR1 SGHNT, CDR2 YENEEA. The CDR3 sequence is 14 residues long. In nucleotides, the CDR3 is TGTGTCAGCAGCTTCCCGACAGCTAACTATGGCTACACCTTC. It is translated as CVSSFPTANYGYTF.

This clonotype was detected a few times. The rearrangement links TRBV4-2 to TRBJ2-5; a weak D match, TRBD2 (5 bases). From germline, CDR1 is LGHNA and CDR2 YNFKEQ. The V and J ends lost 3 bases and 3 bases respectively, with 17 bases between them. The CDR3 runs to 16 residues. For the CDR3, the DNA is TGTGCCAGCAGCCACCAACCGGGATCTAGTAAAGAGACCCAGTACTTC. It translates to CASSHQPGSSKETQYF.

This clonotype was recorded at least ten times. This chain uses TRBV15 with TRBJ2-7; no clear D. With 0 bases removed from V and 1 base from J, the gap between germline ends came to 4 bases. Looked up from germline, CDR1 is LNHNV and CDR2 is YYDKDF (reference sequence). The CDR3 consists of 13 residues. The CDR3 nucleotides read TGTGCCACCAGCAGAGACAGATCCTACGAGCAGTACTTC. It codes for CATSRDRSYEQYF.

This clonotype came up many times. The rearrangement uses TRBV15 and TRBJ1-4; tentative D call: TRBD1 (6 bases). The CDR3 contains 18 residues. Germline values: CDR1 LNHNV, CDR2 YYDKDF (reference sequence). V gave up 2 bases and J gave up 2 bases, with 18 bases separating them. The CDR3 DNA reads TGTGCCACCAGCAGACACCAAGTAACAGGGATTACTAATGAAAAACTGTTTTTT. Protein: CATSRHQVTGITNEKLFF.

Many counts were recorded for this clonotype. The chain recombines TRBV18 with TRBJ1-2; perhaps TRBD1 as D (5 bases). Germline V gene lookup returns CDR1 KGHSH and CDR2 LQKENI. The germline V and J ends were trimmed by 2 bases and 3 bases, with 10 bases remaining between them. The CDR3 consists of 14 residues. CDR3 amino acids: CASSPGQGDYGYTF. The CDR3 DNA is TGTGCCAGCTCACCAGGTCAGGGTGACTATGGCTACACCTTC.

This clonotype was counted between two and nine times. This chain uses TRBV28 with TRBJ2-1; 12 nucleotides agree with TRBD2. J gave up 16 bases and V 4 bases, and 5 bases lay outside the gene matches. This CDR3 has 12 residues. Germline CDR1 is MDHEN and CDR2 is SYDVKM. The CDR3 DNA reads TGTGCCAGCAGTTCTCGACTAGCGGGAGATTTCTTC. This gives the protein CASSSRLAGDFF.

This clonotype has ten or more counts. The chain employs TRBV19 and TRBJ1-5, with 7 bases fitting TRBD1. CDR3 length: 16 amino acids. Germline CDR1 and CDR2: LNHDA and SQIVND (reference sequence). After removal of 4 bases from V and 1 base from J, the junction contained 7 bases not matched to a gene. CDR3 sequence (DNA): TGTGCCAGTAGTACCCGGACAGGAGTCAGCAATCAGCCCCAGCATTTT. Translation gives CASSTRTGVSNQPQHF.

This clonotype came up many times. CDR3 residues: CSAPATGNTGELFF. CDR3 nucleotide sequence: TGCAGTGCCCCAGCAACAGGGAACACCGGGGAGCTGTTTTTT. The chain couples TRBV20-1 to TRBJ2-2; D perhaps matches TRBD1 (5 bases). The germline V gene encodes CDR1 DFQATT and CDR2 SNEGSKA (reference sequence). The CDR3 loop spans 14 amino acids. Trimming stripped 6 bases from V and 1 base from J, with 12 bases between.

This clonotype has at least ten counts. This chain links TRBV11-1 with TRBJ2-2, with TRBD2 identical over 8 bases. CDR3 size: 15 residues. The V gene end was trimmed by 5 bases and the J gene end by 7 bases; junction bases not matched to a gene: 9. Germline CDR1 and CDR2: SGHAT and FQDESV (reference sequence). For the CDR3, the DNA is TGTGCCAGCAGCATCAGCGGGAGTAACGGCGGGGAGCTGTTTTTT. Its protein product is CASSISGSNGGELFF.

This clonotype was detected many times. The V and J genes are TRBV13 and TRBJ1-2; D remains ambiguous. Germline V gene data show CDR1 as PRHDT and CDR2 as FYEKMQ (reference sequence). V shed 7 bases and J shed 6 bases, with 15 bases lying between them. CDR3 size: 13 residues. The chain's CDR3 is CASTAVGRDGYTF. DNA of the CDR3: TGTGCCAGCACCGCCGTGGGGAGAGATGGCTACACCTTC.

This clonotype was counted only a few times. J is TRBJ2-7 and V is TRBV5-4, with TRBD2 matching over 8 bases. J was trimmed by 5 bases and V by 4 bases; bases with no gene match: 11. CDR1 and CDR2 from the germline V gene are SGHNT and YYREEE (reference sequence). The CDR3 is made up of 15 amino acids. The CDR3 protein is CASSTGAGEFDEQYF. CDR3 bases: TGTGCCAGCAGCACTGGAGCGGGAGAATTTGACGAGCAGTACTTC.

This clonotype was picked up many times. The genes are TRBV6-2 or TRBV6-3 and TRBJ2-1; 14 nucleotides match TRBD2. After removal of 7 bases from V and 7 bases from J, the junction contained 3 bases not matched to a gene. Germline V lookup: CDR1 MNHEY, CDR2 SVGEGT. This CDR3 contains 14 residues. The CDR3 loop reads CASTGTSGSNEQFF. CDR3 nucleotide sequence: TGTGCCAGCACCGGGACTAGCGGGAGTAATGAGCAGTTCTTC.

This clonotype was seen a handful of times. This chain links TRBV7-6 with TRBJ1-6; D perhaps matches TRBD1 (5 bases). This CDR3 is built from 13 residues. Germline assignment: CDR1 SGHVS and CDR2 FNYEAQ. The V gene lost 5 bases and the J gene lost 10 bases, with 12 bases spanning the gap. CDR3 sequence reads: CASSRDFTSPLHF. Written as DNA, the CDR3 is TGTGCCAGCAGCCGGGACTTCACATCACCCCTCCACTTT.